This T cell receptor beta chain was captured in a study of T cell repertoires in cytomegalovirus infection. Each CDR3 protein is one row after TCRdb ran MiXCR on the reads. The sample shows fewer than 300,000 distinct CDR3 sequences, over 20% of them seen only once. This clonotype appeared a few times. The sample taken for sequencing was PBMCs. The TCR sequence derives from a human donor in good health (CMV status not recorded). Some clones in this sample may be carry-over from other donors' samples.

The CDR3 coding sequence is TGTGCCAGCAGCCGCCCCAAGCGGGGGGGCCAAGAGACCCAGTACTTC. This translates into CASSRPKRGGQETQYF. V is TRBV7-6 and J is TRBJ2-5; 10 nucleotides align to TRBD2. There are 16 residues in the CDR3. The J segment lost 1 base and the V segment lost 5 bases, leaving 7 bases of the junction unmatched. The germline CDR1 and CDR2 sequences are SGHVS and FNYEAQ.